This TCR beta chain derives from a study of identical twins. Whole-study results and caveats: Where beta out-of-frame sequences were concerned, excess twin sharing was weaker.

V was cut by 4 bases and J by 0 bases, with 16 bases left in between. The CDR3 sequence is 15 residues long. Looked up from germline, CDR1 is DFQATT and CDR2 is SNEGSKA (reference sequence). MiXCR was run by TCRdb on the 5' RACE reads, yielding one entry per CDR3 protein. The profile shows around 140,000 distinct CDR3 sequences, roughly 3.3% of them singletons. Of note for this clonotype: Its antigen is currently unknown.

The V call is TRBV20-1, the J call TRBJ2-7; D is perhaps TRBD2 (6 bases). What was sequenced was memory T cells sorted from blood. The clonotype originates from a man between 18 and 29 years old in good health. CDR3 loop: CSATQMGRISYEQYF. CDR3 nucleotides: TGCAGTGCTACCCAGATGGGGAGGATCTCCTACGAGCAGTACTTC.